This T cell receptor (beta chain) was recorded in a study of OX40 agonist ivuxolimab in advanced cancers. Overall study context: Treatment received earlier with anti-PD-1, anti-PD-L1 or anti-CTLA-4 agents was allowed, and 40% had some. Study-level results: Patients with a partial response at 0.1-3.0 mg/kg had among the lowest clonal expansion. At doses 0.1 to 3.0 mg/kg, CD4+ and CD8+ clones expanded.

TCRdb's copy holds only in-frame clones and misses some; the assay was immunoSEQ multiplex PCR. The data hold tens of thousands of clones, with approximately 91% observed a single time. Turning to this clone: The antigen is undetermined.

Peripheral blood came from all dose cohorts at three timepoints. V lost 0 bases, J lost 6 bases, and 6 bases lay in between. CDR1 and CDR2 from the germline V gene are SGDLS and YYNGEE. The CDR3 loop spans 13 amino acids. This material consisted of CD4+ or CD8+ T cells sorted from blood, taken in a trial of the OX40 agonist ivuxolimab. The rearrangement links TRBV9 to TRBJ2-2; D is ambiguous. The clonotype was recovered from an adult with an advanced solid tumor such as melanoma, head and neck, liver or kidney cancer. The CDR3 region has the DNA TGTGCCAGCAGCGTAGCCGCTGCCGGGGAGCTGTTTTTT. Its protein product is CASSVAAAGELFF.